Below, 29 T cell receptor beta chains from the same sample are listed, as sequenced in a study of shared clonotypes between healthy human individuals. Clones were read by immunoSEQ multiplex PCR, and TCRdb kept only the in-frame ones, dropping some. The sample comprises some 2,100,000 clones, about 93% of which are singletons, and 1.5% to 2% rests with the top ten. CD45RO-negative cells were positively selected for CCR7, leaving out terminally differentiated effector memory CD45RA+ cells. The sample was naive CD8+ T cells from PBMCs. Receptors originate from a man between 18 and 35 years old in good health. Some clones in this sample may be carry-over from other donors' samples.

V is TRBV5-1 and J is TRBJ1-1, with 10 bases that match TRBD1. The V and J ends lost 4 bases and 6 bases, in that order; junction bases with no gene match: 3. This CDR3 is built from 13 residues. The germline V gene has CDR1 SGHRS and CDR2 YFSETQ. Here the CDR3 DNA reads TGCGCCAGCAGCCGACAGGGGGCCGCTGAAGCTTTCTTT. It yields the protein CASSRQGAAEAFF.

V is TRBV6-6 and J is TRBJ2-1; D possibly matches TRBD1 or TRBD2 (7 bases each). Germline CDR1 is MNHNY and CDR2 is SVGAGI (reference sequence). Trimming pared 5 bases from V and 9 bases from J, leaving 14 bases between. The CDR3 has 13 amino acids. CDR3 in amino acids: CASSHDREGEQFF. The CDR3 coding sequence is TGTGCCAGCAGTCATGACAGGGAGGGTGAGCAGTTCTTC.

This clone was counted a single time. The chain has TRBV6-5 and TRBJ1-5; D gene ambiguous. Germline V gene lookup returns CDR1 MNHEY and CDR2 SVGAGI. This CDR3 has 14 residues. The V and J ends lost 5 bases and 1 base respectively, with 9 bases between them. The CDR3 protein is CASSDWPSNQPQHF. The DNA of the CDR3 is TGTGCCAGCAGTGACTGGCCGAGCAATCAGCCCCAGCATTTT.

The chain is built from TRBV18 and TRBJ2-2; the D gene could be TRBD1 or TRBD2 (5 bases each). The CDR3 runs to 16 residues. V lost 8 bases and J lost 5, with 21 bases in between. The germline V gene has CDR1 KGHSH and CDR2 LQKENI. Written as DNA, the CDR3 is TGTGCCAGCCCCTCCTTGCTGGGACCCAAGACCGGGGAGCTGTTTTTT. This sequence encodes CASPSLLGPKTGELFF.

This clone was seen just once. The chain carries TRBV4-1 and TRBJ2-1; TRBD2 matches 7 bases. The CDR3 has 14 amino acids. J lost 8 bases, V lost 5 bases, and 9 bases had no gene match. Germline V lookup: CDR1 MGHRA, CDR2 YSYEKL. CDR3 bases: TGCGCCAGCAGCTTCCGGACTAGAGATGATGAGCAGTTCTTC. The encoded protein is CASSFRTRDDEQFF.

This clone was detected only once. The chain links TRBV4-1 to TRBJ1-5; D uncertain. This CDR3 spans 20 amino acids. Trimming removed 0 bases from V and 1 base from J, with 22 bases in between. Germline assignment: CDR1 MGHRA and CDR2 YSYEKL. This CDR3 is CASSQESPMLGTLSNQPQHF. CDR3 sequence (DNA): TGCGCCAGCAGCCAAGAATCACCTATGTTGGGCACCCTAAGCAATCAGCCCCAGCATTTT.

The chain carries TRBV6-1 and TRBJ2-7; D remains ambiguous. CDR1 and CDR2 from the germline V gene are MNHNS and SASEGT. V lost 5 bases and J lost 0, with 8 bases in between. CDR3 size: 13 residues. CDR3 residues: CASSTTFSYEQYF. The CDR3 coding sequence is TGTGCCAGCAGTACAACATTCTCCTACGAGCAGTACTTC.

The CDR3 nucleotides are TGTGCCAGCAGCACAGGACAATTCAATCAGCCCCAGCATTTT. Protein product: CASSTGQFNQPQHF. The chain couples TRBV2 to TRBJ1-5, with D possibly matching TRBD1 (5 bases). The germline gives CDR1 SNHLY, CDR2 FYNNEI. The ends were cut back, 6 bases at V and 3 bases at J, with 12 bases in the middle. The CDR3 totals 14 residues.

The chain recombines TRBV19 with TRBJ1-2, with D unresolved. CDR3 length: 13 residues. V was shortened by 5 bases and J by 4 bases, with 11 bases between the two germline ends. Germline CDR1 LNHDA, CDR2 SQIVND (reference sequence). CDR3 DNA: TGTGCCAGTAGTCCTGGGAATATCTATGGCTACACCTTC. This sequence encodes CASSPGNIYGYTF.

The chain joins TRBV6-1 to TRBJ1-4; no clear D. The V gene's germline CDR1 is MNHNS and CDR2 SASEGT. The CDR3 runs 14 residues. Deletions cut 2 bases from V and 8 bases from J, with 12 bases between. The CDR3 is CASSELVVGEKLFF. CDR3 sequence (DNA): TGTGCCAGCAGTGAATTGGTAGTCGGGGAAAAACTGTTTTTT.

This chain joins TRBV9 and TRBJ2-1, with a weak D call TRBD2 (5 bases). Per germline, CDR1 SGDLS and CDR2 YYNGEE. The CDR3 covers 16 residues. V was shortened by 4 bases and J by 8 bases, with 22 bases between the two germline ends. The CDR3 bases are TGTGCCAGCAGCCTCCGGACCGGGAAAGAGGTCGATGAGCAGTTCTTC. The encoded protein is CASSLRTGKEVDEQFF. The full variable domain, completed using reference TRBV9 and TRBJ2-1, is DSGVTQTPKHLITATGQRVTLRCSPRSGDLSVYWYQQSLDQGLQFLIQYYNGEERAKGNILERFSAQQFPDLHSELNLSSLELGDSALYFCASSLRTGKEVDEQFFGPGTRLTVL.

The V gene is TRBV7-8, the J gene TRBJ1-2; D is unclear. The CDR3 covers 12 residues. With 4 bases removed from V and 8 bases from J, the gap between germline ends came to 11 bases. Germline CDR1 SGHVS, CDR2 FQNEAQ. The DNA of the CDR3 is TGTGCCAGCAGCTCAAGGGCGGGGGGCTACACCTTC. This sequence encodes CASSSRAGGYTF.

The chain joins TRBV14 to TRBJ2-2; D gene unclear. Trimming took off 2 bases at V and 4 bases at J, with 17 bases between the two ends. Per germline, CDR1 SGHDN and CDR2 FVKESK. This CDR3 comprises 17 residues. CDR3 region: CASSQQLGVRTTGELFF. CDR3 nucleotide sequence: TGTGCCAGCAGCCAACAGCTAGGCGTTAGAACCACCGGGGAGCTGTTTTTT.

This rearrangement joins TRBV7-9 to TRBJ2-5; tentatively, D is TRBD2 (10 bases). Germline V gene sequence: CDR1 SEHNR, CDR2 FQNEAQ (reference sequence). The CDR3 is 17 residues long. V was trimmed by 1 base and J by 5 bases, leaving 20 bases between them. DNA for the CDR3: TGTGCCAGCAGCTTAGACAGGGGGCTAGCGGGAGCCGAGACCCAGTACTTC. Translated: CASSLDRGLAGAETQYF.

The chain combines TRBV28 with TRBJ2-7, with D perhaps TRBD1 or TRBD2 (5 bases each). Germline CDR1 is MDHEN and CDR2 is SYDVKM. The ends were cut back, 6 bases at V and 9 bases at J, with 30 bases in the middle. CDR3 length equals 17 residues. The chain's CDR3 is CASRRRPRGRYPTGQYF. The CDR3 DNA reads as TGTGCCAGCAGAAGGCGCCCCCGGGGACGCTATCCTACAGGGCAGTACTTC. The variable domain in full, with the rest retrieved from reference TRBV28 and TRBJ2-7, is DVKVTQSSRYLVKRTGEKVFLECVQDMDHENMFWYRQDPGLGLRLIYFSYDVKMKEKGDIPEGYSVSREKKERFSLILESASTNQTSMYLCASRRRPRGRYPTGQYFGPGTRLTVT.

The CDR3, as DNA: TGTGCCAGCAGCGATAGGACTAGCCAGACCACCGGGGAGCTGTTTTTT. This gives the protein CASSDRTSQTTGELFF. The chain has TRBV7-8 and TRBJ2-2, with 8 bases matching TRBD2. The J segment lost 4 bases and the V segment lost 5 bases, leaving 9 bases of the junction unmatched. Per the germline V gene, CDR1 is SGHVS and CDR2 is FQNEAQ. The CDR3 is 16 residues long.

This clone showed up just a few times. In the same sample, other DNA sequences code for this CDR3. The chain's CDR3 is CASSLAGGDTQYF. The CDR3 DNA is TGCGCCAGCAGCTTGGCCGGAGGTGATACGCAGTATTTT. V usage is TRBV5-1 and J usage is TRBJ2-3; a weak D match, TRBD2 (5 bases). The CDR3 spans 13 residues. Deletions cut 0 bases from V and 6 bases from J, with 8 bases between. Per germline, CDR1 SGHRS and CDR2 YFSETQ.

This chain uses TRBV7-9 with TRBJ2-7, with 8 bases lining up with TRBD2. V lost 1 base, J lost 12 bases, and 11 bases stayed unmatched. This CDR3 spans 14 amino acids. The germline V gene has CDR1 SEHNR and CDR2 FQNEAQ (reference sequence). CDR3 DNA: TGTGCCAGCAGCTTAGATGGTAGCGGGGAACCGGTGTACTTC. Residues: CASSLDGSGEPVYF.

This chain uses TRBV15 with TRBJ2-7; D unclear. Germline V gene data show CDR1 as LNHNV and CDR2 as YYDKDF (reference sequence). The CDR3 sequence is 16 residues long. V was trimmed by 0 bases and J by 2 bases, leaving 14 bases between them. The CDR3 DNA sequence: TGTGCCACCAGCAGAGATTGGCAGACCAGCACCTACGAGCAGTACTTC. It encodes CATSRDWQTSTYEQYF.

V gene TRBV27 combines with J gene TRBJ2-7, with TRBD2 matching over 12 bases. The CDR3 runs 16 residues. The V and J ends lost 3 bases and 4 bases, in that order; junction bases with no gene match: 7. The V gene's germline CDR1 is MNHEY and CDR2 SMNVEV (reference sequence). The CDR3 nucleotides are TGTGCCAGCAGTTTCCAACCGGGACTAGCGGGTTACGAGCAGTACTTC. Translated: CASSFQPGLAGYEQYF.

This rearrangement joins TRBV7-3 to TRBJ2-3; no definite D call. V was clipped by 6 bases and J by 3 bases, with 19 bases between them. Germline V CDR1 and CDR2: SGHTA, FQGTGA. CDR3 length: 16 amino acids. The CDR3 bases are TGTGCCAGCAGTTTCGAACCTGGGTTTTCTACAGATACGCAGTATTTT. Translation gives CASSFEPGFSTDTQYF.

V usage is TRBV30 and J usage is TRBJ2-7; D call uncertain. The V end lost 1 base, the J end lost 3 bases, and 13 bases lay between the germline ends. Germline V gene data show CDR1 as GTSNPN and CDR2 as SVGIG (reference sequence). This CDR3 is 14 amino acids long. CDR3 nucleotides: TGTGCCTGGAGTGAGGTCAGTCTTGGCTACGAGCAGTACTTC. Translated, it gives CAWSEVSLGYEQYF.

V is TRBV5-8 and J is TRBJ1-3, with D tentatively TRBD1 (5 bases). The CDR3 consists of 17 residues. Germline V gene lookup returns CDR1 SGHTS and CDR2 YDEGEE. The V and J ends lost 4 bases and 3 bases respectively, with 20 bases between them. The CDR3 sequence is CASSRSRRGVYGNTIYF. Written as DNA, the CDR3 is TGTGCCAGCAGCCGGTCAAGGAGGGGTGTTTATGGAAACACCATATATTTT.

The J gene is TRBJ2-7, the V gene TRBV7-9; a possible D gene is TRBD2 (5 bases). The V gene's germline CDR1 is SEHNR and CDR2 FQNEAQ (reference sequence). Trimming removed 4 bases from V and 1 base from J, with 14 bases in between. The CDR3 is 15 residues long. CDR3 loop: CASSSTSGRSYEQYF. For the CDR3, the DNA is TGTGCCAGCAGCTCAACAAGTGGGAGATCCTACGAGCAGTACTTC.

Worth noting for this clone: The same CDR3 can be traced to other DNA sequences in this sample. This chain uses TRBV6-5 with TRBJ2-1; D is unclear. The CDR3 consists of 15 residues. V was trimmed by 0 bases and J by 0 bases, leaving 6 bases between them. CDR1 MNHEY and CDR2 SVGAGI come from the germline V gene. Written as DNA, the CDR3 is TGTGCCAGCAGTTACTCAGCCAGCTCCTACAATGAGCAGTTCTTC. Protein product: CASSYSASSYNEQFF.

In DNA form, the CDR3 reads TGCGCCAGCAGCCCAAGACAGCTGAACACTGAAGCTTTCTTT. Translation: CASSPRQLNTEAFF. This chain links TRBV5-1 with TRBJ1-1, with D tentatively TRBD1 (5 bases). Between the trimmed V and J ends, which lost 4 bases and 0 bases, there was a span of 10 bases. Germline V gives CDR1 SGHRS, CDR2 YFSETQ. CDR3 length: 14 residues. Full variable domain (rest looked up from reference TRBV5-1 and TRBJ1-1): KAGVTQTPRYLIKTRGQQVTLSCSPISGHRSVSWYQQTPGQGLQFLFEYFSETQRNKGNFPGRFSGRQFSNSRSEMNVSTLELGDSALYLCASSPRQLNTEAFFGQGTRLTVV.

The gene calls are TRBV10-3 and TRBJ1-1, with 7 bases that match TRBD1. There are 11 residues in the CDR3. The V segment lost 8 bases and the J segment 3 bases; nucleotides outside the gene matches: 0. Germline CDR1 and CDR2: ENHRY and SYGVKD. CDR3 nucleotide sequence: TGTGCCATCCAGGGGGACACTGAAGCTTTCTTT. It codes for CAIQGDTEAFF.

As for this clone: At one end the junction does not follow the germline gene, possibly because of a read error. This rearrangement joins TRBV15 to TRBJ2-5; a possible D gene is TRBD2 (6 bases). This CDR3 contains 16 residues. In germline, CDR1 is LNHNV, CDR2 YYDKDF (reference sequence). The CDR3 region is CATSAPGTWAVETPYF. CDR3 in DNA: TGTGCCACCAGCGCGCCCGGGACTTGGGCGGTGGAGACCCCGTACTTC. The entire variable domain, with the rest obtained from reference TRBV15 and TRBJ2-5, is as follows: DAMVIQNPRYQVTQFGKPVTLSCSQTLNHNVMYWYQQKSSQAPKLLFHYYDKDFNNEADTPDNFQSRRPNTSFCFLDIRSPGLGDTAMYLCATSAPGTWAVETPYFGPGTRLLVL.

The J gene is TRBJ1-2, the V gene TRBV9, with D unresolved. Trimming stripped 2 bases from V and 6 bases from J, with 20 bases between. CDR1 and CDR2 (germline): SGDLS, YYNGEE. The CDR3 covers 16 residues. The CDR3 DNA follows: TGTGCCAGCAGCGTCATCCCTCACGACAATTCCCATGGCTACACCTTC. Its translation is CASSVIPHDNSHGYTF.